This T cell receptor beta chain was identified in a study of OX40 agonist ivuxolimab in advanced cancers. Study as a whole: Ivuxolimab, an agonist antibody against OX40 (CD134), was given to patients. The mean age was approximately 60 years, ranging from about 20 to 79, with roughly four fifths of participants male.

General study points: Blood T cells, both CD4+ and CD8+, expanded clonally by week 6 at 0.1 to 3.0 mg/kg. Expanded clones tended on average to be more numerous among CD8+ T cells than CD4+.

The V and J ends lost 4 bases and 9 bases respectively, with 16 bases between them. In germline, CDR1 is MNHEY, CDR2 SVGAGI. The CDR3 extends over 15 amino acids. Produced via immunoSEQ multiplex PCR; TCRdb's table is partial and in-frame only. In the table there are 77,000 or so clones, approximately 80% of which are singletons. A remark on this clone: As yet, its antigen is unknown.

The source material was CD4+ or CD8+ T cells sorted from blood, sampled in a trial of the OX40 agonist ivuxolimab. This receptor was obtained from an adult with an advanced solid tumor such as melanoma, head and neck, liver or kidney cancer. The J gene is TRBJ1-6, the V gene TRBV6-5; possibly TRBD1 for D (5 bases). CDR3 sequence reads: CASSLQVKVSSPLHF. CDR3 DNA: TGTGCCAGCAGTTTACAGGTGAAAGTTAGTTCACCCCTCCACTTT.